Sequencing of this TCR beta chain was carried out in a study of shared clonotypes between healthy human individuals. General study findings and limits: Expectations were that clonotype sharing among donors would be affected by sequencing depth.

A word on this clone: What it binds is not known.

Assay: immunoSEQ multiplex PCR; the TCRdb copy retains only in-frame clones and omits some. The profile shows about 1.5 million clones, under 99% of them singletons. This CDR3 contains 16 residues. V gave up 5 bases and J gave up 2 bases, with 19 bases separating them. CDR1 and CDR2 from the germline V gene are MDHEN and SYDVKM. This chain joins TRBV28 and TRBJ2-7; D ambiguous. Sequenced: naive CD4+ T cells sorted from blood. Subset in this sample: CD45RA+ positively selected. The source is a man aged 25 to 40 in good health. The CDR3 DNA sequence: TGTGCCAGCAGTGCCAGTGGGTACCCCGTAGCCTACGAGCAGTACTTC. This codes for CASSASGYPVAYEQYF.